This is a list of T cell receptor beta chains from one sample in a study of OX40 agonist ivuxolimab in advanced cancers. Profiling relied on immunoSEQ multiplex PCR, and the TCRdb table lists in-frame clones only, not all of them. This sample carries about 77,000 clones, around 80% of them seen once, and the ten largest clones take about 0.71%. Sequencing used CD4+ or CD8+ T cells sorted from blood, obtained in a trial of the OX40 agonist ivuxolimab. All receptors come from an adult with an advanced solid tumor such as melanoma, head and neck, liver or kidney cancer. Both conserved end residues are part of each CDR3. Each record gives: D gene, J gene, V gene, CDR3 protein, CDR3 DNA. A D gene is named only where the DNA matches it firmly.

NA,TRBJ1-6,TRBV2,CASSFLPPSSRRNSPLHF,TGTGCCAGCAGTTTTCTCCCGCCGTCCTCGAGGAGGAATTCACCCCTCCACTTT
NA,TRBJ2-5,TRBV6-5,CASSYASSFQETQYF,TGTGCCAGCAGTTACGCTTCGTCATTCCAAGAGACCCAGTACTTC
TRBD1,TRBJ2-7,TRBV2,CASSEGQGIYEQYF,TGTGCCAGCAGTGAAGGACAGGGGATCTACGAGCAGTACTTC
NA,TRBJ2-3,TRBV5-4,CASSLRSGPRTDTQYF,TGTGCCAGCAGCTTGAGATCGGGGCCGCGCACAGATACGCAGTATTTT
NA,TRBJ1-2,TRBV7-9,CASSLEPSNYGYTF,TGTGCCAGCAGCTTAGAGCCCTCTAACTATGGCTACACCTTC
NA,TRBJ2-7,TRBV28,CASSSSREQYF,TGTGCCAGCAGTTCCTCAAGGGAGCAGTACTTC
NA,TRBJ1-1,TRBV18,CASSLQEGDTEAFF,TGTGCCAGCTCACTACAGGAAGGGGACACTGAAGCTTTCTTT
NA,TRBJ2-7,TRBV5-1,CASSLGQPLPYEQYF,TGCGCCAGCAGCTTGGGACAGCCCTTGCCCTACGAGCAGTACTTC
TRBD1,TRBJ1-4,TRBV5-1,CASSPGQPEAEKLFF,TGCGCCAGCAGCCCGGGACAGCCGGAGGCAGAAAAACTGTTTTTT
TRBD2,TRBJ2-1,TRBV5-1,CASSQPSGGAWNEQFF,TGCGCCAGCAGCCAACCTAGCGGGGGGGCCTGGAATGAGCAGTTCTTC
NA,TRBJ2-3,TRBV5-1,CASSRKGDSSTDTQYF,TGCGCCAGCAGCCGAAAAGGAGATAGTAGCACAGATACGCAGTATTTT